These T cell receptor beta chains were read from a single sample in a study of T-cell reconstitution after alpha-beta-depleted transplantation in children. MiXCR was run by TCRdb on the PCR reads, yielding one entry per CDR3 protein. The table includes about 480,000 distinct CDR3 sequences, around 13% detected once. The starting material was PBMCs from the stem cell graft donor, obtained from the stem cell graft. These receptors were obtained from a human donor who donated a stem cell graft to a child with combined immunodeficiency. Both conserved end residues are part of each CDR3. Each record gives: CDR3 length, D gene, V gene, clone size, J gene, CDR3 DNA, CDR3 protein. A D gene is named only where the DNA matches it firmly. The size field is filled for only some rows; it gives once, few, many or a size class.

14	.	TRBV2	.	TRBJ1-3	TGTGCCAGCAGTGAAGGGGGCCTTGGAAACACCATATATTTT	CASSEGGLGNTIYF
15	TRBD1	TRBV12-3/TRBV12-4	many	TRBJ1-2	TGTGCCAGCAGTCCCGGGACAGGGGAATACTATGGCTACACCTTC	CASSPGTGEYYGYTF
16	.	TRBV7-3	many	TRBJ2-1	TGTGCCAGCAGCTTAACCGGCCAGACGGTTTACAATGAGCAGTTCTTC	CASSLTGQTVYNEQFF
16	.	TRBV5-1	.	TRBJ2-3	TGCGCCAGCAGCCCCCGCCGGGTCCCAAGCACAGATACGCAGTATTTT	CASSPRRVPSTDTQYF
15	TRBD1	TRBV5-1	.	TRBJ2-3	TGCGCCAGCAGCTTGCAGGGGGTCGAAACAGATACGCAGTATTTT	CASSLQGVETDTQYF
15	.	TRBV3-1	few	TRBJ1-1	TGTGCCAGCAGCCAAGGGGGGGACACCTACACTGAAGCTTTCTTT	CASSQGGDTYTEAFF
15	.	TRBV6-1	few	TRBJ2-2	TGTGCCAGCAGTGAGCAGGGGCAGGTGACCGGGGAGCTGTTTTTT	CASSEQGQVTGELFF
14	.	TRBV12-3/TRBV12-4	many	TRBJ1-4	TGTGCCAGCAGTTTAGGACGGCCGAATGAAAAACTGTTTTTT	CASSLGRPNEKLFF
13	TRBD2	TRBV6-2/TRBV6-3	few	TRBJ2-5	TGTGCCAGCACTAAGGGTAGCGGGCCTACCCAGTACTTC	CASTKGSGPTQYF
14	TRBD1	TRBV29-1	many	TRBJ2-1	TGCAGCACCCCCGGGACAGGGTACTACAATGAGCAGTTCTTC	CSTPGTGYYNEQFF
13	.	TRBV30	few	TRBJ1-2	TGTGCCTGGAACCCCGGACAGCTTTATGGCTACACCTTC	CAWNPGQLYGYTF
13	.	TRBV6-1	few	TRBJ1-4	TGTGCCAGCACCGAAGCCTACATGGAAAAACTGTTTTTT	CASTEAYMEKLFF
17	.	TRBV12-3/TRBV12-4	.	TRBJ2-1	TGTGCCAGCAGACCCCACGACAGCCTCCCTTCCTACAATGAGCAGTTCTTC	CASRPHDSLPSYNEQFF
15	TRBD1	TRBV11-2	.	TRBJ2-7	TGTGCCAGCAGCTTAGAGACAGGGGGTTCCTACGAGCAGTACTTC	CASSLETGGSYEQYF
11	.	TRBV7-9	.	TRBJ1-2	TGTGCCAGCAGCTTATACTATGGCTACACCTTC	CASSLYYGYTF
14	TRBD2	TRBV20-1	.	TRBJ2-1	TGCAGTGCCAAGGGACTAGCGATGTACAATGAGCAGTTCTTC	CSAKGLAMYNEQFF
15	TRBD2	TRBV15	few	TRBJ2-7	TGTGCCACCAGCAGAGATGGGGGACTAGCTAGGAAGCAGTACTTC	CATSRDGGLARKQYF
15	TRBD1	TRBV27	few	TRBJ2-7	TGTGCCAGCAGTTTATCCGGGACAGGGTTTTACGAGCAGTACTTC	CASSLSGTGFYEQYF
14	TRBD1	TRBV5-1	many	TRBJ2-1	TGCGCCAGCAGCCCGGGACAGAGTTACAATGAGCAGTTCTTC	CASSPGQSYNEQFF
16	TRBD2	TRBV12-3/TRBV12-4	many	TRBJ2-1	TGTGCCAGCAGTCCAATACTAGCGGGAGCCCGCAATGAGCAGTTCTTC	CASSPILAGARNEQFF
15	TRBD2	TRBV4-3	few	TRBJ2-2	TGCGCCAGCAGCCAAGCTAGCGGTCCTACCGGGGAGCTGTTTTTT	CASSQASGPTGELFF
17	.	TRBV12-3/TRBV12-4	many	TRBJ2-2	TGTGCCAGCAGCAAAGACTGGACAAACTCGAACACCGGGGAGCTGTTTTTT	CASSKDWTNSNTGELFF
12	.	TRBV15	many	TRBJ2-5	TGTGCCACCGGTGCGCCCGAAGGGACCCAGTACTTC	CATGAPEGTQYF
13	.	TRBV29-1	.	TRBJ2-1	TGCAGCGTTGAAGATCGCGGGGGCCCGGGGCAGTTCTTC	CSVEDRGGPGQFF
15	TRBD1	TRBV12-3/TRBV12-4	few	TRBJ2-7	TGTGCCAGCAGTTTAGACGGGACAGGGCGGGACGAGCAGTACTTC	CASSLDGTGRDEQYF
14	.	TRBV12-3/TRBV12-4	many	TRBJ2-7	TGTGCCAGCAGTATACAGGGGGGGGTTTACGAGCAGTACTTC	CASSIQGGVYEQYF
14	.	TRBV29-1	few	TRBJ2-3	TGCAGCGTTGAAAACGGGAAAGGCACAGATACGCAGTATTTT	CSVENGKGTDTQYF
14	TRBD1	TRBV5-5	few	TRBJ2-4	TGTGCCAGCAACTCCCGGACAGGGATGGCCATTCAGTACTTC	CASNSRTGMAIQYF
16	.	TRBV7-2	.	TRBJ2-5	TGTGCCAGCAGCTTATCCGCGGGGCGATACCAAGAGACCCAGTACTTC	CASSLSAGRYQETQYF
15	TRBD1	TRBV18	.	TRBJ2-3	TGTGCCAGCTCACCTGGGACAGGGGATGCAGATACGCAGTATTTT	CASSPGTGDADTQYF
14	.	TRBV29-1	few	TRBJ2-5	TGCAGCGTTGTTGGGGCCGCAGGGCAAGAGACCCAGTACTTC	CSVVGAAGQETQYF
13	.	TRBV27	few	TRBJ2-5	TGTGCCAGCAGCCCTATTGGGGCCGGGACCCAGTACTTC	CASSPIGAGTQYF
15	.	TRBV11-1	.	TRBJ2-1	TGTGCCAGCAGCTTGATTGGCGGGACCTACAATGAGCAGTTCTTC	CASSLIGGTYNEQFF
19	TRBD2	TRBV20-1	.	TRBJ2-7	TGCAGTGCTAGAGGGATACTAGCGGGAGGGCCACGAAGATCCTACGAGCAGTACTTC	CSARGILAGGPRRSYEQYF
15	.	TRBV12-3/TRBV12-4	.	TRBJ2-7	TGTGCCAGCAGTCCTATCGGGACAAGCTCCTACGAGCAGTACTTC	CASSPIGTSSYEQYF
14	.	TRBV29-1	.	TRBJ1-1	TGCAGCGTTGAAGGCAGGGCTGGAGGAACTGAAGCTTTCTTT	CSVEGRAGGTEAFF
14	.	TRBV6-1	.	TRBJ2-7	TGTGCCAGCAGTCGCCAACGGCTAACCTACGAGCAGTACTTC	CASSRQRLTYEQYF
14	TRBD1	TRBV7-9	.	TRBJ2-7	TGTGCCAGCAGCTTCGACAGGGGGCGAGAGGAGCAGTACTTC	CASSFDRGREEQYF
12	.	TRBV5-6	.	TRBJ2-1	TGTGCCAGCGGGACCGATTACAATGAGCAGTTCTTC	CASGTDYNEQFF
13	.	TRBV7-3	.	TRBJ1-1	TGTGCCAGCAGCTTAACGCGCGAGGGTGAAGCTTTCTTT	CASSLTREGEAFF
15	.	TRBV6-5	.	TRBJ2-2	TGTGCCAGCAGTTACGGACTAAAGAACACCGGGGAGCTGTTTTTT	CASSYGLKNTGELFF
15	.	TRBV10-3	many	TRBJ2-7	TGTGCCATCAGTGAGTCAACAGGGTACCCCTACGAGCAGTACTTC	CAISESTGYPYEQYF